These T cell receptor beta chains were read from a single sample in a study of vaccination and CD4 T cells after COVID-19. The antigens for these receptors are not known. TCRdb reprocessed the PCR reads via MiXCR and lists one record per CDR3 protein. The sample consists of approximately 11,000 distinct CDR3 sequences, around 73% of them appearing once. Material: CD4+ T cells from blood, cultured in vitro. The receptors derive from a human donor who had recovered from COVID-19. Both conserved end residues are part of each CDR3. Each record gives: D gene, clone size, J gene, V gene, CDR3 DNA, CDR3 protein. A D gene is named only where the DNA matches it firmly. Clone size is shown for a subset of rows, as once, few, many or a class of expanded clone.

D: TRBD1; size: NA; J: TRBJ1-1; V: TRBV20-1; DNA: TGCAGTGCACGCGGCATACAGGGGGCGCACACTGAAGCTTTCTTT; CDR3: CSARGIQGAHTEAFF
D: NA; size: NA; J: TRBJ1-2; V: TRBV19; DNA: TGTGCCAGTAGTACCACTTCGACAGCATACTATGGCTACACCTTC; CDR3: CASSTTSTAYYGYTF
D: NA; size: NA; J: TRBJ1-1; V: TRBV28; DNA: TGTGCCAGCAGTTTAGGGACGAGAGGGTACACTGAAGCTTTCTTT; CDR3: CASSLGTRGYTEAFF
D: NA; size: NA; J: TRBJ1-2; V: TRBV15; DNA: TGTGCCACCAGCAGAGATACCGTTAACTATGGCTACACCTTC; CDR3: CATSRDTVNYGYTF
D: NA; size: NA; J: TRBJ1-2; V: TRBV20-1; DNA: TGCAGTTCCTTTCACTATGGCTACACCTTC; CDR3: CSSFHYGYTF
D: TRBD1; size: NA; J: TRBJ2-5; V: TRBV12-3/TRBV12-4; DNA: TGTGCCAGCAAGGCCACAGGGGGATTTGGGACCCAGTACTTC; CDR3: CASKATGGFGTQYF
D: NA; size: NA; J: TRBJ2-7; V: TRBV7-9; DNA: TGTGCCAGCAGCTTGGGCGGTAGGTCGTACTTC; CDR3: CASSLGGRSYF
D: NA; size: NA; J: TRBJ1-2; V: TRBV7-6; DNA: TGTGCCAGCAGCTCGCGGGGGGATAACTATGGCTACACCTTC; CDR3: CASSSRGDNYGYTF
D: NA; size: NA; J: TRBJ1-5; V: TRBV20-1; DNA: TGCAGTGCTAGAGATAGGACACCGGATCAGCCCCAGCATTTT; CDR3: CSARDRTPDQPQHF
D: TRBD1; size: NA; J: TRBJ2-3; V: TRBV20-1; DNA: TGCAGTGCGGCGGACAGGGGGAGAGATACGCAGTATTTT; CDR3: CSAADRGRDTQYF
D: NA; size: NA; J: TRBJ2-7; V: TRBV15; DNA: TGTGCCACCAGCAGAGAGCGGGGGCTCGAGCAGTACTTC; CDR3: CATSRERGLEQYF
D: NA; size: NA; J: TRBJ2-7; V: TRBV15; DNA: TGTGCCACCAGCCTACGACCATTATACGAGCAGTACTTC; CDR3: CATSLRPLYEQYF
D: TRBD2; size: medium-sized; J: TRBJ2-1; V: TRBV20-1; DNA: TGCAGTGCTAGAGATTGGGCTAGCGGGACTGGTGAGCAGTTCTTC; CDR3: CSARDWASGTGEQFF
D: TRBD2; size: NA; J: TRBJ2-1; V: TRBV5-1; DNA: TGCGCCAGCAGCTCACACCCCAACGGGCTAGCGGGAGCTGTTGAGCAGTTCTTC; CDR3: CASSSHPNGLAGAVEQFF
D: NA; size: once; J: TRBJ1-1; V: TRBV12-3/TRBV12-4; DNA: TGTGCCAGCAGACCAGTCAGATTGAACACTGAAGCTTTCTTT; CDR3: CASRPVRLNTEAFF
D: NA; size: NA; J: TRBJ2-3; V: TRBV6-2/TRBV6-3; DNA: TGTGCCAGCAGTTACCCCCGTGGGATGGCAGATACGCAGTATTTT; CDR3: CASSYPRGMADTQYF
D: TRBD1; size: few; J: TRBJ1-5; V: TRBV20-1; DNA: TGCAGTGCCAAGGACAGGGTCAGTGGAAGCGGCAATCAGCCCCAGCATTTT; CDR3: CSAKDRVSGSGNQPQHF
D: NA; size: few; J: TRBJ1-1; V: TRBV7-2; DNA: TGTGCCAGCAGCGACAGAGGAGATAACACTGAAGCTTTCTTT; CDR3: CASSDRGDNTEAFF
D: TRBD1; size: NA; J: TRBJ1-1; V: TRBV10-1; DNA: TGCGCCAGCAGCCAAGGTACAGGGGTTACTGAAGCTTTCTTT; CDR3: CASSQGTGVTEAFF
D: NA; size: NA; J: TRBJ2-7; V: TRBV28; DNA: TGTGCCAGCAGTTTAGTAGGTCCCCACGAGCAGTACTTC; CDR3: CASSLVGPHEQYF
D: NA; size: NA; J: TRBJ2-5; V: TRBV28; DNA: TGTGCCAGCAGTTCCCTCCGGGCATCCCAAGAGACCCAGTACTTC; CDR3: CASSSLRASQETQYF
D: NA; size: NA; J: TRBJ2-5; V: TRBV5-4; DNA: TGTGCCAGCAGCCACGAGGGGGAGACCCAGTACTTC; CDR3: CASSHEGETQYF
D: NA; size: few; J: TRBJ2-1; V: TRBV6-2/TRBV6-3; DNA: TGTGCCAGCAGGTCGCCTCAGGGAGGCTCCTACAATGAGCAGTTCTTC; CDR3: CASRSPQGGSYNEQFF
D: TRBD2; size: NA; J: TRBJ2-2; V: TRBV7-3; DNA: TGTGCCAGCAGCTCTAGCGGGAAGAACACCGGGGAGCTGTTTTTT; CDR3: CASSSSGKNTGELFF
D: NA; size: NA; J: TRBJ2-5; V: TRBV6-5; DNA: TGTGCCAGCAGTTACTCAGGGACCCAACAAGAGACCCAGTACTTC; CDR3: CASSYSGTQQETQYF
D: NA; size: few; J: TRBJ1-2; V: TRBV4-2; DNA: TGTGCCAGCAGCCAAATTGGAGCGGGGGAGCCTGGCTACACCTTC; CDR3: CASSQIGAGEPGYTF
D: NA; size: NA; J: TRBJ2-5; V: TRBV7-9; DNA: TGTGCCAGCAGCGCCGCACGTACCCAGTACTTC; CDR3: CASSAARTQYF
D: NA; size: NA; J: TRBJ1-5; V: TRBV4-3; DNA: TGCGCCAGCAGTTATCGGATTGTCAGTCAGCCCCAGCATTTT; CDR3: CASSYRIVSQPQHF
D: NA; size: NA; J: TRBJ1-2; V: TRBV28; DNA: TGTGCCAGCAGTTCCGGCGTAAATGGCTATGGCTACACCTTC; CDR3: CASSSGVNGYGYTF
D: TRBD1; size: NA; J: TRBJ2-3; V: TRBV6-1; DNA: TGTGCCAGCAGCCTGATCGGGACAGGCACAGATACGCAGTATTTT; CDR3: CASSLIGTGTDTQYF
D: NA; size: NA; J: TRBJ2-5; V: TRBV2; DNA: TGTGCCAGCAGTCCTGAGGGGATCCAAGAGACCCAGTACTTC; CDR3: CASSPEGIQETQYF
D: NA; size: NA; J: TRBJ2-2; V: TRBV14; DNA: TGTGCCAGCAGCCAAGTGGCGGGCCACGCGAACACCGGGGAGCTGTTTTTT; CDR3: CASSQVAGHANTGELFF
D: TRBD1; size: NA; J: TRBJ1-5; V: TRBV19; DNA: TGTGCCAGTGACAGGGGGACACCACTTAGCAATCAGCCCCAGCATTTT; CDR3: CASDRGTPLSNQPQHF